This TCR beta chain appears in the sequencing data of a study of T cell responses to AZD1222 COVID-19 vaccine. Turning to the study itself: Second-dose groups at about 4 or about 12 weeks were pooled.

The CDR3 has 15 residues. CDR1 and CDR2 (germline): LNHNV, YYDKDF (reference sequence). Trimming stripped 1 base from V and 3 bases from J, with 12 bases between. Data came from immunoSEQ multiplex PCR; TCRdb stores just in-frame clones and leaves some out. This table holds over 100,000 clones, around 90% found once. This TCR came from an adult in good health. The input for sequencing was peripheral blood, taken on day 0 of AZD1222 vaccination. V is TRBV15 and J is TRBJ1-1, with a tentative D call TRBD1 (6 bases). CDR3 in DNA: TGTGCCACCAGCAGAGGAGGGGGAGAGGACACTGAAGCTTTCTTT. This gives the protein CATSRGGGEDTEAFF.